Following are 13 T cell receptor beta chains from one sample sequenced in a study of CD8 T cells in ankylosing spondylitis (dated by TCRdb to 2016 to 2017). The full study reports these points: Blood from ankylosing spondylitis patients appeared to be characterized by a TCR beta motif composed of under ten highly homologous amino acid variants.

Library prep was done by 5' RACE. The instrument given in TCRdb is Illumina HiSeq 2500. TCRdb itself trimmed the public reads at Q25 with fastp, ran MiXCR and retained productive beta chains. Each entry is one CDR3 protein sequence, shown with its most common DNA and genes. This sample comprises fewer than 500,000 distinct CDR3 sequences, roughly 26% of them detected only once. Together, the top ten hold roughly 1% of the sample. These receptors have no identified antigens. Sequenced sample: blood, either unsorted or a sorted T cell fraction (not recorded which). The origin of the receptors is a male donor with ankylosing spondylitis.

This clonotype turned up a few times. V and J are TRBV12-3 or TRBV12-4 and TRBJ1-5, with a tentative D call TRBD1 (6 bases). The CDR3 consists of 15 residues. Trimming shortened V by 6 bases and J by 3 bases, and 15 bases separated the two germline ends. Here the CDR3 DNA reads TGTGCCAGCAGCCCCGGGGGGCCAACCAATCAGCCCCAGCATTTT. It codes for CASSPGGPTNQPQHF.

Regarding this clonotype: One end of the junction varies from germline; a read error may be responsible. CDR3 sequence (DNA): TGCGCCAGCAGCTTGGTGGTGGAGGTCACCGGGGAGCTGTATTTT. Translation gives CASSLVVEVTGELYF. The chain uses TRBV5-1 and TRBJ2-2; D perhaps matches TRBD2 (5 bases). The germline V gene has CDR1 SGHRS and CDR2 YFSETQ. This CDR3 contains 15 residues.

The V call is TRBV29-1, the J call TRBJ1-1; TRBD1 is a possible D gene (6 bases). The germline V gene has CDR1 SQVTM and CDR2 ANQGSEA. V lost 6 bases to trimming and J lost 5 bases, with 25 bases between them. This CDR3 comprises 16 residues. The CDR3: CSVATLTGSFGTEAFF. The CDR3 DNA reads TGCAGCGTCGCTACACTGACAGGTTCTTTCGGGACTGAAGCTTTCTTT.

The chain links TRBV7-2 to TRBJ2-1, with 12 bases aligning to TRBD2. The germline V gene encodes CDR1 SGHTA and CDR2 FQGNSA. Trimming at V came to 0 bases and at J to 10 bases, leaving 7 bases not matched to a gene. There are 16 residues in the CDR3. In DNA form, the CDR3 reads TGTGCCAGCAGCTTAGCGTCTAGCGGGAGGGTAGGCGAGCAGTTCTTC. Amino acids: CASSLASSGRVGEQFF.

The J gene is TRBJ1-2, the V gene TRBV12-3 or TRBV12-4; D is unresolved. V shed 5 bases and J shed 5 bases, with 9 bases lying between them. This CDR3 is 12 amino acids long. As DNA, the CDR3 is TGTGCCAGCAGTCAACGGGCTTATGGCTACACCTTC. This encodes CASSQRAYGYTF.

CDR3 DNA sequence: TGTGCCACCAGCAGAGAGTTGCAGGGTGTCGGTCAGTACTTC. It specifies CATSRELQGVGQYF. J is TRBJ2-5 and V is TRBV15; maybe TRBD1 (5 bases). Germline values: CDR1 LNHNV, CDR2 YYDKDF (reference sequence). This CDR3 is built from 14 residues. With 0 bases removed from V and 11 bases from J, the gap between germline ends came to 16 bases.

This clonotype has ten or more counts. CDR3 nucleotides: TGTGCCAGCACCCTGGAGCGGGAGACCCAGTACTTC. Translating it yields CASTLERETQYF. This chain uses TRBV12-3 or TRBV12-4 with TRBJ2-5; a weak D match, TRBD2 (5 bases). With 7 bases removed from V and 5 bases from J, the gap between germline ends came to 11 bases. The length of the CDR3 is 12 residues.

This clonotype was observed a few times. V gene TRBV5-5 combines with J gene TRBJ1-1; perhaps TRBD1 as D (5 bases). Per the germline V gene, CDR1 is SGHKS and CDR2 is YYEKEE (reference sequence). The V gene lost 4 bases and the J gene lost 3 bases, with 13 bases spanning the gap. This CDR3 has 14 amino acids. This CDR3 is CASSLEGYYTEAFF. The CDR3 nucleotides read TGTGCCAGCAGCCTGGAGGGGTATTACACTGAAGCTTTCTTT. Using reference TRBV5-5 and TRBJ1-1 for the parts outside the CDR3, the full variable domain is DAGVTQSPTHLIKTRGQQVTLRCSPISGHKSVSWYQQVLGQGPQFIFQYYEKEERGRGNFPDRFSARQFPNYSSELNVNALLLGDSALYLCASSLEGYYTEAFFGQGTRLTVV.

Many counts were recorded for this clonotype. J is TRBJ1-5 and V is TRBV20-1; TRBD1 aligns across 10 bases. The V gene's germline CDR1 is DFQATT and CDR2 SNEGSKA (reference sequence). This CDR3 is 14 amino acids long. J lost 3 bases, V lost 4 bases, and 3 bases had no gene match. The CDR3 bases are TGCAGTGCTACCGACAGGGGGCTCAATCAGCCCCAGCATTTT. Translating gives CSATDRGLNQPQHF.

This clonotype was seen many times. The CDR3 loop reads CASSLQGYGSYTF. The DNA for the CDR3 is TGTGCCAGCAGTTTACAGGGATATGGGAGCTACACCTTC. The chain links TRBV12-3 or TRBV12-4 to TRBJ1-2; TRBD1 might be the D (5 bases). The V end was cut by 2 bases, the J end by 9 bases, with 13 bases between. The CDR3 runs to 13 residues.

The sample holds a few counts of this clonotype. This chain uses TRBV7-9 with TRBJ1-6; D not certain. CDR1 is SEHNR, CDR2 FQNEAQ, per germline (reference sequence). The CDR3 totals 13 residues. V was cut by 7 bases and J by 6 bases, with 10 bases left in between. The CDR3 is CASTSSLNSPLHF. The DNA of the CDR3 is TGTGCCAGCACGAGCAGTCTTAATTCACCCCTCCACTTT.

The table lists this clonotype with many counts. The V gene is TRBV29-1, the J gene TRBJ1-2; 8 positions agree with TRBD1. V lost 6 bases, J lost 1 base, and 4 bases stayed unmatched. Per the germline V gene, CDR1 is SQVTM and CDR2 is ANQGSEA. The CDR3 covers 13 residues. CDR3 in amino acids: CSVGQEFNYGYTF. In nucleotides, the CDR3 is TGCAGCGTGGGACAGGAATTTAACTATGGCTACACCTTC.

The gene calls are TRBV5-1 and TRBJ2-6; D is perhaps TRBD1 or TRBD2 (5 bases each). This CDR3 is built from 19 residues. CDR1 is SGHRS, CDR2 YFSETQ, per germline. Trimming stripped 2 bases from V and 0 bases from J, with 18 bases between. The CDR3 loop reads CASSFLLGPSLSGANVLTF. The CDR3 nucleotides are TGCGCCAGCAGCTTTCTTTTGGGACCCTCTCTCTCTGGGGCCAACGTCCTGACTTTC.